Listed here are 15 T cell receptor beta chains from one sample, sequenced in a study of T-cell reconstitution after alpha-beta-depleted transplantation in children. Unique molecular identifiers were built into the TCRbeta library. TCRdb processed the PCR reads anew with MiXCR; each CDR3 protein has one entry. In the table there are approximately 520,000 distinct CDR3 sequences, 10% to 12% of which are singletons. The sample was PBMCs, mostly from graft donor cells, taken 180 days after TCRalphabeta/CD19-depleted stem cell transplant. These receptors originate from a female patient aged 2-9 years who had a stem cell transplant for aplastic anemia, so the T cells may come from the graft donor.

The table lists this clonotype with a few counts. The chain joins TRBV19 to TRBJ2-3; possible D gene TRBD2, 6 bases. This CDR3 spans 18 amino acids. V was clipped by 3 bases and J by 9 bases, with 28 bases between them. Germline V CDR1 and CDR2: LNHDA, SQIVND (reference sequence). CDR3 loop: CASSIWGARDSLGGTQYF. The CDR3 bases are TGTGCCAGTAGTATTTGGGGTGCCCGGGACTCCCTAGGAGGGACGCAGTATTTT.

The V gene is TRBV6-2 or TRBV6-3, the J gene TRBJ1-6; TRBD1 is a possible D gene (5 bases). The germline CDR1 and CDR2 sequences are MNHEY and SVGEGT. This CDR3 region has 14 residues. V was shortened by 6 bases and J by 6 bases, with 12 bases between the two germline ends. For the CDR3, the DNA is TGTGCCAGCAGAACTCCGGGACCTAATTCACCCCTCCACTTT. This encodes CASRTPGPNSPLHF.

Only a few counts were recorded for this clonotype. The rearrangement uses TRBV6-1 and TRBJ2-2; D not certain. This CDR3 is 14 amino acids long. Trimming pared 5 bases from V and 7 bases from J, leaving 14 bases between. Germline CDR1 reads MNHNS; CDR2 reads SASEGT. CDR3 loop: CASSNPRNGGELFF. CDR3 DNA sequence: TGTGCCAGCAGTAATCCCCGAAACGGCGGGGAGCTGTTTTTT.

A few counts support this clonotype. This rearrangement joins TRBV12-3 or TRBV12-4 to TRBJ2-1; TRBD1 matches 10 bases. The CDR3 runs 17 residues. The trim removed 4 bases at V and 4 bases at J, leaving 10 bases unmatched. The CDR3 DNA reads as TGTGCCAGCAGTTCTTTTCCGGGACAGGGGACGTACAATGAGCAGTTCTTC. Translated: CASSSFPGQGTYNEQFF.

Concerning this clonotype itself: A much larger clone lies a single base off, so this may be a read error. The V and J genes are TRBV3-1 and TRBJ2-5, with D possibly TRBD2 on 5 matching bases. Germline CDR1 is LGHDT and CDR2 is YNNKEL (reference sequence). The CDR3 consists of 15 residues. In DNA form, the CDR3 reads TGTGCCAGCTGCCAAGACCGGGGTGGCCAAGAGACCCAGTACTTC. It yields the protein CASCQDRGGQETQYF.

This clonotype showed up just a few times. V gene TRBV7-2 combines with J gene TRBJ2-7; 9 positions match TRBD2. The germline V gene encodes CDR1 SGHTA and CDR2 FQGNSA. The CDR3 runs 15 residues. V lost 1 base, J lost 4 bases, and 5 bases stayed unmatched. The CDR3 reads CASSLVAGDRYEQYF. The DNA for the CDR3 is TGTGCCAGCAGCTTAGTAGCGGGAGATCGGTACGAGCAGTACTTC.

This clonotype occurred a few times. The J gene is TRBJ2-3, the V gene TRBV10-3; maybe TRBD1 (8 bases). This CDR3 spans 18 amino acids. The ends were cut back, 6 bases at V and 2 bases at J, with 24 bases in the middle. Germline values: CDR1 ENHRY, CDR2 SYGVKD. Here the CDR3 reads CAIRDRETLAESTDTQYF. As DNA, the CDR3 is TGTGCCATCAGGGACAGGGAGACGCTAGCGGAGTCCACAGATACGCAGTATTTT.

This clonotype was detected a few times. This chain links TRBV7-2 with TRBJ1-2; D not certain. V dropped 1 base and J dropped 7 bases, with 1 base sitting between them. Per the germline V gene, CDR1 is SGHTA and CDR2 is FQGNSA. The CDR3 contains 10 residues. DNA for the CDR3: TGTGCCAGCAGCTTAGTTGGCTACACCTTC. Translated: CASSLVGYTF.

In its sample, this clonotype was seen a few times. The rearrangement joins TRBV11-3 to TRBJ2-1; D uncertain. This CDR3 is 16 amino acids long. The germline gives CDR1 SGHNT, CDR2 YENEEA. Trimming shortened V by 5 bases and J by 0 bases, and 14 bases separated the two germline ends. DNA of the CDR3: TGTGCCAGCAGCACCTATGACGCCGTCTCCTACAATGAGCAGTTCTTC. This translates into CASSTYDAVSYNEQFF. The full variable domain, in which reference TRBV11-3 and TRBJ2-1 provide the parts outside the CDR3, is EAGVVQSPRYKIIEKKQPVAFWCNPISGHNTLYWYLQNLGQGPELLIRYENEEAVDDSQLPKDRFSAERLKGVDSTLKIQPAELGDSAVYLCASSTYDAVSYNEQFFGPGTRLTVL.

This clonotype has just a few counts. CDR3 protein: CASSVHAGQYYNEQFF. The CDR3 DNA is TGTGCCAGCAGCGTACACGCGGGACAGTACTACAATGAGCAGTTCTTC. The chain carries TRBV7-2 and TRBJ2-1; D might be TRBD1 (7 bases). Germline CDR1 reads SGHTA; CDR2 reads FQGNSA. V was clipped by 5 bases and J by 3 bases, with 17 bases between them. The CDR3 runs 16 residues. Based on the CDR3 plus reference TRBV7-2 and TRBJ2-1, the full variable domain is GAGVSQSPSNKVTEKGKDVELRCDPISGHTALYWYRQSLGQGLEFLIYFQGNSAPDKSGLPSDRFSAERTGGSVSTLTIQRTQQEDSAVYLCASSVHAGQYYNEQFFGPGTRLTVL.

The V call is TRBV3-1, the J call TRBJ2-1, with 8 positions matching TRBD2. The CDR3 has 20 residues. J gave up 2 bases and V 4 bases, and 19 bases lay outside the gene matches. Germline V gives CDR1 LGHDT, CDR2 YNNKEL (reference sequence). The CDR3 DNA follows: TGTGCCAGCAGCCGCCCGGTCCACCGCAGGCGGGAGGTAGCCTACAATGAGCAGTTCTTC. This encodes CASSRPVHRRREVAYNEQFF.

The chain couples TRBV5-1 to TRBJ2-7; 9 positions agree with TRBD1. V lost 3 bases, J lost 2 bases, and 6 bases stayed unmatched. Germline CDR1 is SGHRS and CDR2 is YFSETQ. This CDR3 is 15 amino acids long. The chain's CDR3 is CASSWGDRDTYEQYV. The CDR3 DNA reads TGCGCCAGCAGCTGGGGGGACAGGGATACCTACGAGCAGTACGTC.

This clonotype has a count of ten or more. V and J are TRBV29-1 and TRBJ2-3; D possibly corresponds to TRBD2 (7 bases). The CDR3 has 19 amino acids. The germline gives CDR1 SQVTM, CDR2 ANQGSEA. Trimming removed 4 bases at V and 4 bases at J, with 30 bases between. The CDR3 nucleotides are TGCAGCGTTGTGTGGTGGACGCCTCTACAGGGAGGGCAACCAGATACGCAGTATTTT. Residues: CSVVWWTPLQGGQPDTQYF.

The CDR3 here is CASSYSISSKNTEAFF. For the CDR3, the DNA is TGTGCCAGCAGTTACTCGATTAGCAGCAAAAACACTGAAGCTTTCTTT. This sequence joins TRBV6-5 and TRBJ1-1; no reliable D call. The CDR3 is 16 amino acids. CDR1 and CDR2 (germline): MNHEY, SVGAGI. V shed 0 bases and J shed 2 bases, with 13 bases lying between them.

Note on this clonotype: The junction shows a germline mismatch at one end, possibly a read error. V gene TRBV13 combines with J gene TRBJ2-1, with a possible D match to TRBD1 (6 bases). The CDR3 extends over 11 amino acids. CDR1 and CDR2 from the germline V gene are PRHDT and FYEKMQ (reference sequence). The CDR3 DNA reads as TGTGCCAGCAGCGCTCCGGGACACGCGATCTTC. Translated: CASSAPGHAIF.